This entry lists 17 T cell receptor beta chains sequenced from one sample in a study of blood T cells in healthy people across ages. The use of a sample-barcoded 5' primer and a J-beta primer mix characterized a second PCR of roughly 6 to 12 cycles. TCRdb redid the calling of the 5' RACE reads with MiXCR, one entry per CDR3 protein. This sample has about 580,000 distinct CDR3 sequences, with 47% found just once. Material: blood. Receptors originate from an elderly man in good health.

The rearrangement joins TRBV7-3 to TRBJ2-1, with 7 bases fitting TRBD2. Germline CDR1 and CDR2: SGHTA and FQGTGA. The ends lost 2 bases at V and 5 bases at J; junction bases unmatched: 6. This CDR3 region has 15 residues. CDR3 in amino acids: CASSLRSAGNNEQFF. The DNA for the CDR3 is TGTGCCAGCAGCTTACGGTCAGCGGGGAACAATGAGCAGTTCTTC.

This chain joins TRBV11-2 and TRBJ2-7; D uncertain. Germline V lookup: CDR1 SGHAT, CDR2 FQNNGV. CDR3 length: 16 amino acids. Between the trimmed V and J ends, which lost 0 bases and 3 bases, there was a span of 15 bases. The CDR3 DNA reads TGTGCCAGCAGCTTAGATCAAGGGCAGTATTACTACGAGCAGTACTTC. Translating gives CASSLDQGQYYYEQYF. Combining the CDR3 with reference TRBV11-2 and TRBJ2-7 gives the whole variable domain EAGVAQSPRYKIIEKRQSVAFWCNPISGHATLYWYQQILGQGPKLLIQFQNNGVVDDSQLPKDRFSAERLKGVDSTLKIQPAKLEDSAVYLCASSLDQGQYYYEQYFGPGTRLTVT.

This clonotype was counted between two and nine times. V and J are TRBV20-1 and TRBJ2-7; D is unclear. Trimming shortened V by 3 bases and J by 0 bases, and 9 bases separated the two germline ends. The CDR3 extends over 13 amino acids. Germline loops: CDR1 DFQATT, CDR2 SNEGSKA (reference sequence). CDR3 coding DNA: TGCAGTGCTAGTGCCCCCTTCTCCTACGAGCAGTACTTC. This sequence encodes CSASAPFSYEQYF.

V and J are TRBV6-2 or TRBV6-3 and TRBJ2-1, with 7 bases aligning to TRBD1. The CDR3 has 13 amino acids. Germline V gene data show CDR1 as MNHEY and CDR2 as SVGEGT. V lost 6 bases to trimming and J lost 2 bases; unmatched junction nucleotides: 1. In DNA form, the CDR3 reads TGTGCCAGCAGAACAGGGGCCTACAATGAGCAGTTCTTC. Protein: CASRTGAYNEQFF.

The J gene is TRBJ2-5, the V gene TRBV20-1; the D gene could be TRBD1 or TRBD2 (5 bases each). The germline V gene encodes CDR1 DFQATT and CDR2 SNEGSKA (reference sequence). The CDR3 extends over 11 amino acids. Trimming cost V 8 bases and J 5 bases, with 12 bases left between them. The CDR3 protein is CSLDSGETQYF. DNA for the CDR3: TGCAGTCTGGACTCAGGGGAGACCCAGTACTTC.

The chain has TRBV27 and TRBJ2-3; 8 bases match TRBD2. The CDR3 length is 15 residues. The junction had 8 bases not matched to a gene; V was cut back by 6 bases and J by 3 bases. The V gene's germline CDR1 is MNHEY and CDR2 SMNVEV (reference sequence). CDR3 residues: CASRAGTSATDTQYF. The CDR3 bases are TGTGCCAGCAGGGCCGGGACTAGTGCGACAGATACGCAGTATTTT.

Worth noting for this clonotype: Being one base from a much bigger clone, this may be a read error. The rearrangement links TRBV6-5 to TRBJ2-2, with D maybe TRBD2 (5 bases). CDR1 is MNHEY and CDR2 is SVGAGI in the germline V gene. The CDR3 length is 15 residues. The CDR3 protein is CASSYRSQGSGEPFF. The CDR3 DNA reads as TGTGCCAGCAGTTACCGCTCTCAAGGATCCGGGGAGCCGTTTTTT.

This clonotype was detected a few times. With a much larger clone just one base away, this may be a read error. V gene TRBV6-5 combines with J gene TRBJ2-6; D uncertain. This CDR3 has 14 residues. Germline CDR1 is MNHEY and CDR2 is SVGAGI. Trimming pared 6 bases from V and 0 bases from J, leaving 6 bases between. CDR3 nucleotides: TGTGCCAGCAGGGTAAACTCTGGGGCCAACGTCCTGACTTTC. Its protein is CASRVNSGANVLTF.

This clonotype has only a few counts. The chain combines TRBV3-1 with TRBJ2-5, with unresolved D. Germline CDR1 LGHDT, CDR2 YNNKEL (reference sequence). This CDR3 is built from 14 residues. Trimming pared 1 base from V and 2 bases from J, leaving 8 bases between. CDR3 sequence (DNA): TGTGCCAGCAGCCAAGGATACTCGCAAGAGACCCAGTACTTC. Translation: CASSQGYSQETQYF.

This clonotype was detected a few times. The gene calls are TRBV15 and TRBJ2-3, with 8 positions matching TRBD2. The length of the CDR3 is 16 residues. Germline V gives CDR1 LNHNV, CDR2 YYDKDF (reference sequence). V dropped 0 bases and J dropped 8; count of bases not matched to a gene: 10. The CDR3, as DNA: TGTGCCACCAGCAGAGAAGTGGTTCCGCTAGCGGGTACGCAGTATTTT. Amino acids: CATSREVVPLAGTQYF. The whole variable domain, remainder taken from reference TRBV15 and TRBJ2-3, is DAMVIQNPRYQVTQFGKPVTLSCSQTLNHNVMYWYQQKSSQAPKLLFHYYDKDFNNEADTPDNFQSRRPNTSFCFLDIRSPGLGDTAMYLCATSREVVPLAGTQYFGPGTRLTVL.

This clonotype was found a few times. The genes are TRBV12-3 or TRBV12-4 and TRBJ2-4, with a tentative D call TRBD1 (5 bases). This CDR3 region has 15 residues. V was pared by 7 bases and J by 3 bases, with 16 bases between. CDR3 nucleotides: TGTGCCAGCACTTTGGTAGGGGCTAGCAAAAACATTCAGTACTTC. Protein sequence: CASTLVGASKNIQYF.

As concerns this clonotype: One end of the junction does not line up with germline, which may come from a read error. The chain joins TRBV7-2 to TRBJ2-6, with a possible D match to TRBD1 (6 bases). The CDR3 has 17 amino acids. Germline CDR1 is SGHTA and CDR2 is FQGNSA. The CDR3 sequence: CASSLVGASSGTNVLTF. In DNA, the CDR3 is TGTGCCAGCAGCTTAGTGGGGGCAAGCTCTGGGACCAACGTCCTGACTTTC.

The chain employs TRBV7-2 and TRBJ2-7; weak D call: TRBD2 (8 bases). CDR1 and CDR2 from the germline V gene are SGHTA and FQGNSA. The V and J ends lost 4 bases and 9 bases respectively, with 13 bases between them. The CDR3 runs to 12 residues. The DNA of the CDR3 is TGTGCCAGCAGCTCCGGGAGGGGGCGGCAGTACTTC. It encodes CASSSGRGRQYF.

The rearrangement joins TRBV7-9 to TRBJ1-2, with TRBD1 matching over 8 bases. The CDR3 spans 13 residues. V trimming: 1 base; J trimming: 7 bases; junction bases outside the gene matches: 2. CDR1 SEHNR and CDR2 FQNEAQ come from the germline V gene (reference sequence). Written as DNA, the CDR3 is TGTGCCAGCAGCTTAGAGACAGGGGTTGGCTACACCTTC. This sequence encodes CASSLETGVGYTF.

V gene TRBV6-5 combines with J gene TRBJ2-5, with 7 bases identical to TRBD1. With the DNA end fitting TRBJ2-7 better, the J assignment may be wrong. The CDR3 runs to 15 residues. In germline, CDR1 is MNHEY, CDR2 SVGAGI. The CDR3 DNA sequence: TGTGCCAGCAGTTACCCAGGGACAGACTCTTACGAGCAGTACTTC. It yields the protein CASSYPGTDSYEQYF.

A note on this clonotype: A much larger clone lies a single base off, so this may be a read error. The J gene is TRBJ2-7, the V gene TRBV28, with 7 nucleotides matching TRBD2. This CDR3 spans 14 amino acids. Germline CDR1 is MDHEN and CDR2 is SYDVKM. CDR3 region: CAGSPVGGSYEQYF. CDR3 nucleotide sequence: TGTGCCGGCAGCCCTGTCGGGGGGTCCTACGAGCAGTACTTC.

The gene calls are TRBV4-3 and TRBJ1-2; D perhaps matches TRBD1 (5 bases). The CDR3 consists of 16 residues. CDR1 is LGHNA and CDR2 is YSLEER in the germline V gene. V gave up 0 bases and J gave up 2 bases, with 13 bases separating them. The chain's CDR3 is CASSQDLGAGNYGYTF. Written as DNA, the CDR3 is TGCGCCAGCAGCCAAGATCTAGGGGCAGGGAACTATGGCTACACCTTC.